This TCR beta chain was documented in a study of blood T cells in healthy people across ages. Primed by a sample-barcoded 5' primer and a J-beta primer mix, a second PCR proceeded for about 6 to 12 cycles. TCRdb itself ran the 5' RACE reads through MiXCR, one entry per CDR3 protein. The table records about a million distinct CDR3 sequences, roughly 51% of them present only once. Findings and caveats of the study: Across the age range, TCR beta diversity per million T cells fell in a roughly linear way.

A remark on this clonotype: Its antigen is undetermined.

The authors drew about 10 milliliters of peripheral blood from each donor. Each sample gave at least 6 million isolated PBMCs. Each sample provided at least 6 micrograms of extracted total RNA. This CDR3 has 13 amino acids. CDR1 is DFQATT and CDR2 is SNEGSKA in the germline V gene (reference sequence). Trimming at V came to 5 bases and at J to 5 bases, leaving 6 bases not matched to a gene. What was sequenced was blood. The TCR sequence derives from a woman between 55 and 75 years old in good health. The chain combines TRBV20-1 with TRBJ1-5; 7 bases agree with TRBD1. As DNA, the CDR3 is TGCAGTGCTGGAGGACAGGCCGATCAGCCCCAGCATTTT. It yields the protein CSAGGQADQPQHF.